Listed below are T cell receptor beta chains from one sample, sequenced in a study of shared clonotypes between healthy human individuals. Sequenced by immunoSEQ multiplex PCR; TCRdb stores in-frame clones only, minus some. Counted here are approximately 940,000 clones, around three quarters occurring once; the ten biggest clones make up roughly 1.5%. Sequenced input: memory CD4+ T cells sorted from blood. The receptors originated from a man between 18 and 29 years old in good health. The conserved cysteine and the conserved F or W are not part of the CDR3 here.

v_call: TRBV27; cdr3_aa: ASSLGDLSTDTQY
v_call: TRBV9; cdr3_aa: ASSRRGEGYT
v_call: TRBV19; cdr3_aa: ASTLTGDTYEQY
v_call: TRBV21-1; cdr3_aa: ASSKDGSTISTNEKLF
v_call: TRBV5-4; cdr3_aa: ASSSGTSYWGNTGELF
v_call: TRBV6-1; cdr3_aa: ASITGDSSNYGYT
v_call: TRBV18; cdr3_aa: ASSLQEGGYGYT
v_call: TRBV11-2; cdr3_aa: ASSLVGGGSTDTQY
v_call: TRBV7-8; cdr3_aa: ASSSEAGTSGF
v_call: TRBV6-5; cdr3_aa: ASSYTGPKAYNEQF
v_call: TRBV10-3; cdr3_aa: AISEGDRNTEAF
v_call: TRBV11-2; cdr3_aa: ASSRGQGYEQY
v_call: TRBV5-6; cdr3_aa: ASSPASGGAYEQY
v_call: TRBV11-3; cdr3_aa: ASSRDGNTGELF
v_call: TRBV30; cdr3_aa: ASQGEYYEQY
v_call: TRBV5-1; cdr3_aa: ASSYGRPGDTGELF
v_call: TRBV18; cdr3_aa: ASSPPDVNYGYT
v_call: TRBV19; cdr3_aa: ASSIWGNTEAF
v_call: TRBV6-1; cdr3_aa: ASSVQSNQPQH
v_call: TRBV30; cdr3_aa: AWSVSRTNYGYT
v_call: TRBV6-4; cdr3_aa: ASSELSSGGDNEQF
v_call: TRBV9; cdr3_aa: ASTPDWGSGNTIY
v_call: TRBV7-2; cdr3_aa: ASSLRGGTGSAYEQY
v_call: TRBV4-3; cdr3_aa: ASSPGQGAGGEKLF